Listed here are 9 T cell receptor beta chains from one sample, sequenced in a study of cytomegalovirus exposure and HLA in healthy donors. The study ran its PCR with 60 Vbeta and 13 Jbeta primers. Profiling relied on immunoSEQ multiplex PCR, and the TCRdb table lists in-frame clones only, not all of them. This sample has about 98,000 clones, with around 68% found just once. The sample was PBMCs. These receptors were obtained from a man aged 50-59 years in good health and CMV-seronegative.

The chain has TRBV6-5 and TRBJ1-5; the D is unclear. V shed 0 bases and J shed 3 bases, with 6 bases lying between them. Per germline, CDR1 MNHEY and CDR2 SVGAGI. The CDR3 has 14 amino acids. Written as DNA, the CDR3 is TGTGCCAGCAGTTACTCCCGAGACAATCAGCCCCAGCATTTT. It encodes CASSYSRDNQPQHF.

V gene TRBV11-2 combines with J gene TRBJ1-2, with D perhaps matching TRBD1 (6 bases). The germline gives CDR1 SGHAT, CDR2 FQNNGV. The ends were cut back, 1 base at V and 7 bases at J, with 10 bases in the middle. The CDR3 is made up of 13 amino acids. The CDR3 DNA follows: TGTGCCAGCAGCTTAGGGTACAGGGCTGGCTACACCTTC. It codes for CASSLGYRAGYTF.

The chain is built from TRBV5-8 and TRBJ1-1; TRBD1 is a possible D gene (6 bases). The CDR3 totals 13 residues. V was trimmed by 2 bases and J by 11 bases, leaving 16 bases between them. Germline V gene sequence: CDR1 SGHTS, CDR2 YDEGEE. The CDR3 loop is CASSFNPDRRAFF. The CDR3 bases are TGTGCCAGCAGCTTTAATCCCGACAGGCGGGCTTTCTTT.

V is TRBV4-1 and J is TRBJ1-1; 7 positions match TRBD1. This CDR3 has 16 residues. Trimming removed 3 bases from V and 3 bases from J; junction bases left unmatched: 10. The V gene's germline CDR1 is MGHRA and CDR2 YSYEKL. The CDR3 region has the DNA TGCGCCAGCAGCCATTCCATACAGGGGTATGACACTGAAGCTTTCTTT. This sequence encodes CASSHSIQGYDTEAFF.

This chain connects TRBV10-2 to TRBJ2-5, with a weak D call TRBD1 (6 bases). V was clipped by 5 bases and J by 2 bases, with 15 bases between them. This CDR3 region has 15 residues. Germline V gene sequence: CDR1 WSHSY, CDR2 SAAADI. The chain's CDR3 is CASSSGTQAQETQYF. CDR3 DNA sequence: TGCGCCAGCAGTTCCGGGACACAAGCACAAGAGACCCAGTACTTC.

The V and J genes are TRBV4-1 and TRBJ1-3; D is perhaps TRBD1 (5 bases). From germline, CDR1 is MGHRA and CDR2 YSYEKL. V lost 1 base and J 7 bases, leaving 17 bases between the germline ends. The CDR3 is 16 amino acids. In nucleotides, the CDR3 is TGCGCCAGCAGCCAAGTATTAGTCCAGGGTGGGAACACCATATATTTT. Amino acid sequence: CASSQVLVQGGNTIYF.

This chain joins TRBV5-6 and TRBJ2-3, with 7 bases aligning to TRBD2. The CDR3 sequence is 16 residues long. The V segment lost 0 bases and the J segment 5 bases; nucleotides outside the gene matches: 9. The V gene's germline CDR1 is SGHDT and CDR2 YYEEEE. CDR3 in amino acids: CASSLEGLEPLDTQYF. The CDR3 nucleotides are TGTGCCAGCAGCTTGGAAGGACTAGAGCCTTTAGATACGCAGTATTTT.

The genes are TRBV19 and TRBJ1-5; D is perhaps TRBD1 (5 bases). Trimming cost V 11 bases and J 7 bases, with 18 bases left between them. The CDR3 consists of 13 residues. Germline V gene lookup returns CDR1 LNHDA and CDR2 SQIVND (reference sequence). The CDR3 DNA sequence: TGTGCCTGCGGGGGGGGTTCTCGGCAGCCCCAGCATTTT. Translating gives CACGGGSRQPQHF.

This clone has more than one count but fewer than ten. CDR3 in DNA: TGTGCCAGCAGTTCCGGACAGGGGGACAATCAGCCCCAGCATTTT. Translation: CASSSGQGDNQPQHF. V is TRBV6-5 and J is TRBJ1-5; TRBD1 agrees at 10 bases. The CDR3 is 15 residues long. CDR1 is MNHEY, CDR2 SVGAGI, per germline. V lost 4 bases, J lost 3 bases, and 3 bases stayed unmatched.